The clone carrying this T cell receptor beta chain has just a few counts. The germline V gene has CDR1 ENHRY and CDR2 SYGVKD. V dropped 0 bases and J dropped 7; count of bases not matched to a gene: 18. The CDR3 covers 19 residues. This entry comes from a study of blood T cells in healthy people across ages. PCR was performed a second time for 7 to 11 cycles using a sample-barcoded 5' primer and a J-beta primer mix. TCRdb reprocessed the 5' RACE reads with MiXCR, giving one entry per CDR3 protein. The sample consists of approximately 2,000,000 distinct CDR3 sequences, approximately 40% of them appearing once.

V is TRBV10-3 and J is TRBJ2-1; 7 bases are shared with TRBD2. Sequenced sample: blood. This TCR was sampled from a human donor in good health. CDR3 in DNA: TGTGCCATCAGTGAGTCTCCAGCGGGGACCCTTAGATATTATAATGAGCAGTTCTTC. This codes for CAISESPAGTLRYYNEQFF.